The entry that follows covers one T cell receptor beta chain sequence. Its antigen is unidentified. This sample was taken from a study of identical twins. General observations from the study: It was cross-sectional statistical analysis, not following the same donors, that the conclusions relied on. Monozygotic twins shared more out-of-frame TCR alpha than recombination models predicted.

Each cDNA held unique molecular identifiers, and template switching gave it a universal primer site. MiXCR, run by TCRdb on the 5' RACE reads, gives a single entry per CDR3 protein. The data contain more than 1.5 million distinct CDR3 sequences, around 29% of them singletons. V was clipped by 5 bases and J by 7 bases, with 16 bases between them. The germline V gene has CDR1 SEHNR and CDR2 FQNEAQ (reference sequence). The CDR3 has 14 amino acids. This TCR came from a newborn girl in good health. The V and J genes are TRBV7-9 and TRBJ2-3; D is undetermined. Material for sequencing was cord blood. CDR3 sequence reads: CASSRWTDLYTQYF. The CDR3 region has the DNA TGTGCCAGCAGCCGATGGACCGATCTCTATACGCAGTATTTT.